This TCR beta chain was sequenced during a study of Tregs in tolerant kidney transplant recipients. In germline, CDR1 is LGHNA, CDR2 YNFKEQ. CDR3 size: 17 residues. The J segment lost 2 bases and the V segment lost 6 bases, leaving 13 bases of the junction unmatched. Profiled with immunoSEQ multiplex PCR; TCRdb holds only in-frame clones, not every one. The profile shows some 88,000 clones, just over 90% of them singletons. CD4+CD25+CD127- Tregs, CD4+CD25- non-Tregs, CD4 and CD8 cells were sorted. Sequenced material: CD8+ T cells from blood. The receptor was isolated from a human donor in good health. V and J are TRBV4-2 and TRBJ2-3, with TRBD2 matching over 8 bases. The CDR3 loop is CASSEIQPAGATDTQYF. In DNA form, the CDR3 reads TGTGCCAGCAGTGAAATCCAGCCAGCGGGGGCCACAGATACGCAGTATTTT.